One and the same sample provided the 3 T cell receptor beta chains below, sequenced in a study of shared clonotypes between healthy human individuals (dated by TCRdb to about 2020). Library method: the immunoSEQ multiplex PCR assay. Held by TCRdb, this immuneACCESS table contains in-frame sequences only and omits some clones. Under half of the omission traces to an unresolved V gene where checked; the cause of the rest is unknown. The sample profile shows hundreds of thousands of clones; 97% of them were found once. The top ten clonotypes cover about 0.06% of the sample. Sequencing was carried out using naive CD4+ T cells sorted from blood. The cell subset or site label corresponds to: CD45RA+ positively selected. Source of these receptors: a young woman in good health.

J is TRBJ2-1 and V is TRBV27; D remains ambiguous. Germline V gives CDR1 MNHEY, CDR2 SMNVEV (reference sequence). The CDR3 is 12 residues long. Trimming took 1 base from V and 7 from J, leaving 5 bases between them. The CDR3 region has the DNA TGTGCCAGCAGTTTATTCGGTAATGAGCAGTTCTTC. Amino acid sequence: CASSLFGNEQFF.

The chain is built from TRBV19 and TRBJ1-2; D remains ambiguous. V was clipped by 7 bases and J by 5 bases, with 26 bases between them. Germline V gene sequence: CDR1 LNHDA, CDR2 SQIVND (reference sequence). The CDR3 is made up of 17 amino acids. The CDR3 bases are TGTGCCAGTACTGTATTTTGGTCCCCACAGACTGATTATGGCTACACCTTC. This codes for CASTVFWSPQTDYGYTF.

As for this clone: Other DNA sequences in this sample translate to the same CDR3. The V call is TRBV28, the J call TRBJ2-7; 8 positions match TRBD1. CDR1 and CDR2 from the germline V gene are MDHEN and SYDVKM. The CDR3 consists of 13 residues. V lost 6 bases, J lost 2 bases, and 3 bases stayed unmatched. The CDR3 nucleotides read TGTGCCAGCAGATCGGGACAGGCCTACGAGCAGTACTTC. Protein product: CASRSGQAYEQYF.